This TCR beta chain was captured in a study of siplizumab effects on memory and regulatory T cells. The wider study: Paired mixed lymphocyte reactions received either siplizumab at about 0.9 ug/mL or no drug. Study-level results: Of the proliferating CD4+ or CD8+ clones, roughly 75-97% lacked a naive or memory phenotype that could be assigned. A significant reduction in alloreactive sequences traceable to unstimulated CD4+ memory cells was produced by siplizumab. The suppressive capacity of proliferating Tregs from siplizumab cultures remained unconfirmed.

TCRdb keeps only in-frame clones here, not all; method: immunoSEQ multiplex PCR. The sample has about 14,000 clones; about 47% are singletons. Researchers cocultured the mixed lymphocyte reaction cells at 37°C for under 7 days. Comment on this clone: Its antigen is unknown.

Unmatched junction bases numbered 7, after V lost 3 bases and J lost 6 bases. Germline V gene data show CDR1 as KGHSH and CDR2 as LQKENI. There are 15 residues in the CDR3. V usage is TRBV18 and J usage is TRBJ1-2; 10 positions agree with TRBD1. This receptor was obtained from a human donor in good health; the cells came from an allogeneic mixed lymphocyte reaction. The sequenced sample consisted of CFSE-low (dividing) CD4+ T cells sorted from an allogeneic mixed lymphocyte reaction. This CDR3 is CASSPDPGQGHGYTF. CDR3 DNA: TGTGCCAGCTCACCGGACCCGGGACAGGGGCATGGCTACACCTTC.